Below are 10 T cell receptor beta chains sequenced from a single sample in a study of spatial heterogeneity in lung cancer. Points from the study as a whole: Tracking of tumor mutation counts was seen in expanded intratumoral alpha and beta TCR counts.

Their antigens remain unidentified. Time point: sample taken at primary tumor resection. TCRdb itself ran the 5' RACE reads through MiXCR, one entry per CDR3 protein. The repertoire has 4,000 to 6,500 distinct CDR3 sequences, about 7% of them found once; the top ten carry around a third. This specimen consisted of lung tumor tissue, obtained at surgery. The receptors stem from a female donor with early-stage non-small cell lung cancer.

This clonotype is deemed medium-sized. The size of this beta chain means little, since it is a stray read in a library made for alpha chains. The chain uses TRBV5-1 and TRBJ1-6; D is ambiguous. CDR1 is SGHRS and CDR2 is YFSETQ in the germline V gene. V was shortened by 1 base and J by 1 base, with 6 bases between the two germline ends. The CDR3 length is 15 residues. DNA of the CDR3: TGCGCCAGCAGCTTGTCGGGATCCTATAATTCACCCCTCCACTTT. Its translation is CASSLSGSYNSPLHF.

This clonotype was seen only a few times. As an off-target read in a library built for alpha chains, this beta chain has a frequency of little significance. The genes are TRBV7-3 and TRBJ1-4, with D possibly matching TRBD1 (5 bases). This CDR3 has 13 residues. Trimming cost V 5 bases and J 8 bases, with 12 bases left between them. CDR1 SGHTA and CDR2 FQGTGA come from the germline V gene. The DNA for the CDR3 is TGTGCCAGCAGCAAGCAGGGCGGCGAAAAACTGTTTTTT. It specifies CASSKQGGEKLFF.

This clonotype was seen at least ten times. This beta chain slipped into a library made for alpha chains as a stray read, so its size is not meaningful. This CDR3 reads CASSRTGGGQPQHF. The CDR3 DNA is TGTGCCAGCAGTCGAACAGGGGGCGGTCAGCCCCAGCATTTT. The chain carries TRBV6-5 and TRBJ1-5, with TRBD1 matching 9 bases. CDR3 length equals 14 residues. Germline V gene lookup returns CDR1 MNHEY and CDR2 SVGAGI. The trim removed 5 bases at V and 6 bases at J, leaving 5 bases unmatched.

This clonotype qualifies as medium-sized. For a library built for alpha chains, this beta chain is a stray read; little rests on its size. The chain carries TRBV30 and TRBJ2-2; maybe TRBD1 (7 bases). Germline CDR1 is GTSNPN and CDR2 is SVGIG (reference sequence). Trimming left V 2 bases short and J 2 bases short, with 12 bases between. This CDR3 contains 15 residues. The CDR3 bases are TGTGCCTGGAGTCCCCAGGGGGGCAACACCGGGGAGCTGTTTTTT. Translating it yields CAWSPQGGNTGELFF.

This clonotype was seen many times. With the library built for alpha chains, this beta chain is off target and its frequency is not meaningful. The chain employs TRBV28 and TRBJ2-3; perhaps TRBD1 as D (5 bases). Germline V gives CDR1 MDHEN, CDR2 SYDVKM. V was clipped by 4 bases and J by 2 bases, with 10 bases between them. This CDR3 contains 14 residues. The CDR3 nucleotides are TGTGCCAGCAGTTCCCGACAGTCCACAGATACGCAGTATTTT. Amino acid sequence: CASSSRQSTDTQYF.

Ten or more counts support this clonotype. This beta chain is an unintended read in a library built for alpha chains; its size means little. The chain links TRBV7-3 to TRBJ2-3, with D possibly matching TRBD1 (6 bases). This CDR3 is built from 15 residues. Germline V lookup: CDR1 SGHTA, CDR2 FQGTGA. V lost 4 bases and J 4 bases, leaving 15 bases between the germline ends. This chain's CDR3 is CASSSRHRESDTQYF. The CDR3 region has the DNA TGTGCCAGCAGCTCCCGACACAGGGAATCAGATACGCAGTATTTT.

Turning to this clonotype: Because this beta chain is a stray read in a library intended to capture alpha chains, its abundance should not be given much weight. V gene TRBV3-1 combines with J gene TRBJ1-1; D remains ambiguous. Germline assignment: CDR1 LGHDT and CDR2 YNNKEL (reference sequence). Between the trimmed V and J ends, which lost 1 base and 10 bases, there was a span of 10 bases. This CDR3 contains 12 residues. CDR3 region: CASSQGALGAFF. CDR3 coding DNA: TGTGCCAGCAGCCAAGGGGCCCTGGGAGCTTTCTTT.

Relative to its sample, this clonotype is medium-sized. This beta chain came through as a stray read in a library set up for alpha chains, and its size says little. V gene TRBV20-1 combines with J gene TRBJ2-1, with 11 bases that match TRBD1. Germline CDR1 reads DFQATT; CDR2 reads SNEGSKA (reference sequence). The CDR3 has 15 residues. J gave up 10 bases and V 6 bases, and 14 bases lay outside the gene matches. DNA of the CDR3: TGCAGTGCCACTCCGGGACAGGGGGTCCCGGGGGAGCAGTTCTTC. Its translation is CSATPGQGVPGEQFF.

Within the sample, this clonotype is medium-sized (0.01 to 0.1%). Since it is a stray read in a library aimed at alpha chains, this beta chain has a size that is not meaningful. The CDR3: CASSLEDRGTDTQYF. The CDR3 DNA sequence: TGCGCCAGCAGCTTAGAGGACAGGGGCACAGATACGCAGTATTTT. V and J are TRBV5-1 and TRBJ2-3; 8 nucleotides align to TRBD1. The CDR3 spans 15 residues. Germline CDR1 and CDR2: SGHRS and YFSETQ. V shed 2 bases, J shed 1 base, and the junction held 3 bases outside the gene matches.

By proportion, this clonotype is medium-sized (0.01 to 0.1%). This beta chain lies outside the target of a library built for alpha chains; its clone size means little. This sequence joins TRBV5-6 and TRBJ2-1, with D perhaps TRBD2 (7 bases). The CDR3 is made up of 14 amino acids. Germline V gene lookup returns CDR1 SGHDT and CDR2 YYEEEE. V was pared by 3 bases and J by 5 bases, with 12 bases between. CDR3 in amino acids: CASSYSGGDNEQFF. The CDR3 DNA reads TGTGCCAGCAGCTACTCGGGGGGCGACAATGAGCAGTTCTTC. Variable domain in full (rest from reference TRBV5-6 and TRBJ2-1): DAGVTQSPTHLIKTRGQQVTLRCSPKSGHDTVSWYQQALGQGPQFIFQYYEEEERQRGNFPDRFSGHQFPNYSSELNVNALLLGDSALYLCASSYSGGDNEQFFGPGTRLTVL.